One sample yielded the 30 T cell receptor beta chains listed below, sequenced in a study of blood T cell repertoires in COVID-19. Measured with immunoSEQ multiplex PCR; TCRdb has only the in-frame clones, and not every one. The sample shows about 190,000 clones, 70% to 85% of them seen only once. What was sequenced was PBMCs or T cells enriched from blood (not recorded which). These receptors all stem from a young woman who had recovered from COVID-19.

The chain is built from TRBV2 and TRBJ2-2; weak D call: TRBD2 (5 bases). V lost 11 bases, J lost 6 bases, and 10 bases lay in between. CDR1 is SNHLY and CDR2 is FYNNEI in the germline V gene. The CDR3 is made up of 11 amino acids. CDR3 nucleotides: TGTGCCGGCGGGTACGCCGGGGAGCTGTTTTTT. It yields the protein CAGGYAGELFF.

The CDR3 DNA follows: TGTGCCACGTACCTGACAGTTTCCTACGAGCAGTACTTC. It translates to CATYLTVSYEQYF. The rearrangement links TRBV6-5 to TRBJ2-7, with a tentative D call TRBD1 (5 bases). V lost 10 bases and J 1 base, leaving 14 bases between the germline ends. Germline V gene sequence: CDR1 MNHEY, CDR2 SVGAGI. This CDR3 spans 13 amino acids.

This sequence joins TRBV7-8 and TRBJ2-7; 7 nucleotides agree with TRBD1. The CDR3 spans 14 residues. The germline V gene has CDR1 SGHVS and CDR2 FQNEAQ. V trimming: 2 bases; J trimming: 8 bases; junction bases outside the gene matches: 9. The CDR3 spells CASSLQGQGDQQYF. CDR3 coding DNA: TGTGCCAGCAGCTTACAGGGGCAGGGGGACCAGCAGTACTTC.

The rearrangement joins TRBV10-3 to TRBJ2-1; 10 nucleotides align to TRBD2. J was trimmed by 3 bases and V by 4 bases; bases with no gene match: 6. Looked up from germline, CDR1 is ENHRY and CDR2 is SYGVKD. This CDR3 spans 16 amino acids. The CDR3 protein is CAISGGASGSYNEQFF. DNA of the CDR3: TGTGCCATCAGTGGAGGAGCTAGCGGGAGCTACAATGAGCAGTTCTTC.

The chain has TRBV7-3 and TRBJ2-5, with D perhaps TRBD2 (6 bases). The CDR3 loop spans 15 amino acids. The germline V gene encodes CDR1 SGHTA and CDR2 FQGTGA. The V end was cut by 1 base, the J end by 1 base, with 10 bases between. For the CDR3, the DNA is TGTGCCAGCAGCTTAATCGGAGGGCCCCAAGAGACCCAGTACTTC. Amino acid sequence: CASSLIGGPQETQYF.

The gene calls are TRBV4-2 and TRBJ2-3; D call uncertain. Germline CDR1 LGHNA, CDR2 YNFKEQ. This CDR3 contains 12 residues. Deletions cut 0 bases from V and 7 bases from J, with 5 bases between. This chain's CDR3 is CASSQEAYTQYF. DNA for the CDR3: TGTGCCAGCAGCCAAGAAGCCTATACGCAGTATTTT.

This clone was observed a single time. The gene calls are TRBV28 and TRBJ2-5; 12 bases line up with TRBD2. This CDR3 is built from 15 residues. Germline loops: CDR1 MDHEN, CDR2 SYDVKM. The V gene end was trimmed by 2 bases and the J gene end by 5 bases; junction bases not matched to a gene: 3. The CDR3 DNA reads as TGTGCCAGCAGTTTAAGACTAGCGGGAGTGGAGACCCAGTACTTC. Translating gives CASSLRLAGVETQYF.

In regard to this clone: One junction end disagrees with the germline gene, perhaps due to a read error. The chain is built from TRBV7-7 and TRBJ2-1; 7 bases are shared with TRBD1. CDR3 length: 16 amino acids. The V gene's germline CDR1 is SSHAT and CDR2 FNYEAQ (reference sequence). The CDR3 loop reads CASSLGGGTAYNEQFF. As DNA, the CDR3 is TGTGCTAGCAGCTTAGGGGGTGGGACAGCCTACAATGAGCAGTTCTTC.

The J gene is TRBJ2-1, the V gene TRBV28, with D perhaps matching TRBD2 (5 bases). The CDR3 is made up of 12 amino acids. Between the trimmed V and J ends, which lost 5 bases and 15 bases, there was a span of 17 bases. Germline V gene lookup returns CDR1 MDHEN and CDR2 SYDVKM. CDR3 nucleotide sequence: TGTGCCAGCAGTCCGCAGACTACCGCCGGGTTCTTC. The encoded protein is CASSPQTTAGFF.

This chain uses TRBV9 with TRBJ2-3, with D maybe TRBD2 (5 bases). Trimming removed 0 bases at V and 1 base at J, with 9 bases between. This CDR3 contains 15 residues. The germline V gene encodes CDR1 SGDLS and CDR2 YYNGEE. The DNA of the CDR3 is TGTGCCAGCAGCGTAGCTTTCGGGGGCACAGATACGCAGTATTTT. As protein: CASSVAFGGTDTQYF. Together with reference TRBV9 and TRBJ2-3, the CDR3 gives the full variable domain: DSGVTQTPKHLITATGQRVTLRCSPRSGDLSVYWYQQSLDQGLQFLIQYYNGEERAKGNILERFSAQQFPDLHSELNLSSLELGDSALYFCASSVAFGGTDTQYFGPGTRLTVL.

The chain is built from TRBV28 and TRBJ2-1; maybe TRBD1 (5 bases). Germline-derived CDR1 and CDR2 are MDHEN and SYDVKM. There are 14 residues in the CDR3. Trimming removed 2 bases from V and 6 bases from J, with 11 bases in between. CDR3 residues: CASSLVGRVNEQFF. The DNA of the CDR3 is TGTGCCAGCAGTTTAGTAGGCAGGGTCAATGAGCAGTTCTTC.

The chain joins TRBV5-1 to TRBJ1-2; D might be TRBD1 (6 bases). Germline loops: CDR1 SGHRS, CDR2 YFSETQ. This CDR3 region has 13 residues. The germline V and J ends were trimmed by 2 bases and 7 bases, with 12 bases remaining between them. CDR3 bases: TGCGCCAGCAGCTTTGGGACAACGGGTGGCTACACCTTC. Translation: CASSFGTTGGYTF.

This clone was counted once. J is TRBJ2-5 and V is TRBV10-2; no clear D gene. The germline V gene encodes CDR1 WSHSY and CDR2 SAAADI. The V end lost 3 bases, the J end lost 0 bases, and 8 bases lay between the germline ends. This CDR3 spans 14 amino acids. The CDR3 bases are TGCGCCAGCAGTGACCCTAGGTACCAAGAGACCCAGTACTTC. This encodes CASSDPRYQETQYF.

The chain combines TRBV7-3 with TRBJ2-7; 11 bases fit TRBD1. Germline V gives CDR1 SGHTA, CDR2 FQGTGA. This CDR3 has 18 amino acids. The ends lost 5 bases at V and 0 bases at J; junction bases unmatched: 12. This CDR3 is CASSLYPPGTGGSYEQYF. The CDR3 DNA sequence: TGTGCCAGCAGCCTCTACCCACCGGGGACAGGGGGCTCCTACGAGCAGTACTTC.

In this sample, this clone turned up many times. This rearrangement joins TRBV7-9 to TRBJ2-4; 14 positions agree with TRBD2. Trimming at V came to 5 bases and at J to 0 bases, leaving 9 bases not matched to a gene. Germline CDR1 is SEHNR and CDR2 is FQNEAQ (reference sequence). The CDR3 spans 19 residues. The CDR3 region is CASSVSGLAGERAKNIQYF. In nucleotides, the CDR3 is TGTGCCAGCAGCGTGTCGGGACTAGCGGGAGAAAGAGCCAAAAACATTCAGTACTTC.

The chain carries TRBV6-1 and TRBJ1-3; D unresolved. Trimming cost V 1 base and J 6 bases, with 4 bases left between them. CDR3 length equals 12 residues. Germline CDR1 MNHNS, CDR2 SASEGT. Here the CDR3 DNA reads TGTGCCAGCAGTGAAGAAGCAAACACCATATATTTT. Protein product: CASSEEANTIYF.

The CDR3 region is CASSLDSGRMADTQYF. CDR3 DNA: TGTGCCAGCAGCTTAGATAGCGGGAGGATGGCAGATACGCAGTATTTT. This rearrangement joins TRBV7-2 to TRBJ2-3; the match to TRBD2 covers 10 bases. Germline V CDR1 and CDR2: SGHTA, FQGNSA. This CDR3 is built from 16 residues. V trimming: 1 base; J trimming: 4 bases; junction bases outside the gene matches: 5.

The V and J genes are TRBV4-1 and TRBJ1-4; possible D gene TRBD1, 6 bases. Trimming took off 5 bases at V and 7 bases at J, with 14 bases between the two ends. There are 14 residues in the CDR3. Per the germline V gene, CDR1 is MGHRA and CDR2 is YSYEKL. Here the CDR3 reads CASSSRGGGEKLFF. In nucleotides, the CDR3 is TGCGCCAGCAGCTCCCGGGGGGGCGGTGAAAAACTGTTTTTT.

Ten or more counts support this clone. The chain uses TRBV29-1 and TRBJ1-5; 10 nucleotides agree with TRBD1. Germline-derived CDR1 and CDR2 are SQVTM and ANQGSEA. The CDR3 contains 13 residues. V trimming: 7 bases; J trimming: 3 bases; junction bases outside the gene matches: 3. DNA for the CDR3: TGCAGCGCTGGGACAGGGGCCAATCAGCCCCAGCATTTT. This codes for CSAGTGANQPQHF.

This sequence joins TRBV2 and TRBJ2-3; TRBD2 aligns across 9 bases. Looked up from germline, CDR1 is SNHLY and CDR2 is FYNNEI. V lost 5 bases to trimming and J lost 3 bases; unmatched junction nucleotides: 12. CDR3 length: 17 amino acids. In DNA, the CDR3 is TGTGCCAGCAGTTGGGTAAGGCGGGAGGGTCCGACAGATACGCAGTATTTT. Residues: CASSWVRREGPTDTQYF.

The chain links TRBV4-1 to TRBJ2-7, with 10 bases fitting TRBD2. Germline CDR1 and CDR2: MGHRA and YSYEKL. Trimming cost V 0 bases and J 0 bases; bases outside gene matches: 2. This CDR3 spans 16 amino acids. The CDR3 sequence is CASSQEASGGSYEQYV. The CDR3 region has the DNA TGCGCCAGCAGCCAAGAGGCTAGCGGGGGCTCCTACGAGCAGTACGTC.

The chain links TRBV4-1 to TRBJ2-3; possibly TRBD2 for D (6 bases). CDR3 length: 17 residues. V dropped 0 bases and J dropped 2 bases, with 15 bases sitting between them. Germline V gives CDR1 MGHRA, CDR2 YSYEKL. In DNA, the CDR3 is TGCGCCAGCAGCCAAGATCGGGGGACGCGGGCCACAGATACGCAGTATTTT. It encodes CASSQDRGTRATDTQYF.

The rearrangement joins TRBV10-3 to TRBJ1-1; no reliable D call. This CDR3 comprises 13 residues. Germline values: CDR1 ENHRY, CDR2 SYGVKD. Between the trimmed V and J ends, which lost 6 bases and 0 bases, there was a span of 8 bases. For the CDR3, the DNA is TGTGCCATCAGAGAGGGCTTGAACACTGAAGCTTTCTTT. It codes for CAIREGLNTEAFF.

V usage is TRBV5-4 and J usage is TRBJ2-2; TRBD2 matches 8 bases. The CDR3 is made up of 17 amino acids. Looked up from germline, CDR1 is SGHNT and CDR2 is YYREEE (reference sequence). V trimming: 0 bases; J trimming: 1 base; junction bases outside the gene matches: 5. CDR3 sequence (DNA): TGTGCCAGCAGCTTGGGTACCAGCGGGAGGAACACCGGGGAGCTGTTTTTT. It is translated as CASSLGTSGRNTGELFF.

This clone was recorded a few times. The rearrangement uses TRBV29-1 and TRBJ1-2, with D unresolved. V was cut by 4 bases and J by 9 bases, with 15 bases left in between. Germline V lookup: CDR1 SQVTM, CDR2 ANQGSEA. This CDR3 is built from 12 residues. The CDR3: CSVVGGLGSYTF. The CDR3 DNA sequence: TGCAGCGTTGTTGGCGGCCTCGGGAGCTACACCTTC.

The CDR3 DNA follows: TGTGCCAGCAGTCGCACAGGGGGCTTCCAAGAGACCCAGTACTTC. Its protein product is CASSRTGGFQETQYF. This chain links TRBV28 with TRBJ2-5; 9 nucleotides line up with TRBD1. V dropped 5 bases and J dropped 1; count of bases not matched to a gene: 5. Germline lookup yields CDR1 MDHEN and CDR2 SYDVKM. This CDR3 is 15 amino acids long.

This chain uses TRBV28 with TRBJ2-7; 9 bases are a match to TRBD1. From germline, CDR1 is MDHEN and CDR2 SYDVKM. This CDR3 is 18 amino acids long. Trimming at V came to 4 bases and at J to 0 bases, leaving 13 bases not matched to a gene. The CDR3 protein is CASSSPGQGLWSSYEQYV. CDR3 coding DNA: TGTGCCAGCAGTTCTCCGGGACAGGGCTTATGGAGCTCCTACGAGCAGTACGTC.

In this sample, this clone turned up a few times. V usage is TRBV5-5 and J usage is TRBJ2-2, with 8 bases that match TRBD1. This CDR3 region has 15 residues. J lost 6 bases, V lost 5 bases, and 9 bases had no gene match. Per germline, CDR1 SGHKS and CDR2 YYEKEE (reference sequence). CDR3 sequence (DNA): TGTGCCAGCAGTTTTCCCCAGGGGGCCTCCGGGGAGCTGTTTTTT. It specifies CASSFPQGASGELFF. Based on the CDR3 plus reference TRBV5-5 and TRBJ2-2, the full variable domain is DAGVTQSPTHLIKTRGQQVTLRCSPISGHKSVSWYQQVLGQGPQFIFQYYEKEERGRGNFPDRFSARQFPNYSSELNVNALLLGDSALYLCASSFPQGASGELFFGEGSRLTVL.

V is TRBV6-5 and J is TRBJ1-2; D remains ambiguous. The ends were cut back, 0 bases at V and 0 bases at J, with 8 bases in the middle. The CDR3 covers 15 residues. Germline V gene data show CDR1 as MNHEY and CDR2 as SVGAGI. This CDR3 is CASSYSVGANYGYTF. The CDR3 bases are TGTGCCAGCAGTTACTCGGTCGGAGCTAACTATGGCTACACCTTC.

The chain couples TRBV6-5 to TRBJ2-3; no firm D call. The V gene's germline CDR1 is MNHEY and CDR2 SVGAGI. The CDR3 length is 11 residues. V was shortened by 7 bases and J by 6 bases, with 8 bases between the two germline ends. The CDR3 here is CASISFDTQYF. CDR3 in DNA: TGTGCCAGCATCTCCTTTGATACGCAGTATTTT.